This T cell receptor (beta chain) was retrieved from a study of shared clonotypes between healthy human individuals (dated by TCRdb to 2018 to 2020). About the investigation overall: Three men and two women, aged 18 to 49 years, made up the cohort. For each donor, CD4 naive and CD4 memory were each given three plates, CD8 naive was given two plates, and CD8 memory was given one plate. Libraries were prepared and TCR repertoires were sequenced by different laboratories using diverse techniques, in order to increase sequencing depth and limit assay-specific biases. To estimate repertoire size and how much clonotypes are shared between individuals, the study performed deep sequencing of blood TCR repertoires from a few healthy adults. Per donor, leukapheresis produced somewhere between about 0.8 and 9 billion PBMCs.

Healthy HIV-negative adults with no recently reported acute infections or vaccinations were included as donors. Only Caucasian adults living in Nashville, Tennessee, USA were represented among the donors. Magnetic negative selection was used to enrich CD4+ T cells, after which naive cells were positively selected on CD45RA and the negative fraction became the memory subset. Blood was collected by leukapheresis, and PBMCs were isolated by Ficoll-Histopaque density gradient centrifugation and then cryopreserved in liquid nitrogen vapor phase. Purity and quantity of every magnetically sorted T cell population were checked by analytical flow cytometry. Genomic DNA was isolated from every sorted fraction and measured by UV absorbance on a Nanodrop 2000c. The research as a whole found: Sampling was restricted to blood, and TCR repertoires in tissues likely differ from the TCR repertoires found in blood. Pairwise subsampling led to the expectation that sequencing depth would affect the degree of clonotype sharing among donors. The genetic and exposure-history diversity represented was limited by the small number of donors. Naive subsets generally had larger estimated clonotype richness than memory subsets. Across a few donors, about 5.2% of naive CD4, 3% to 3.5% of naive CD8, under 2.5% of memory CD4, and approximately 0.4% of memory CD8 clonotypes were shared. Compared with non-shared clonotypes, clonotypes shared by all four sorted-subset donors had higher generation probabilities. Even with the large sequencing depth, rarefaction of the sorted-subset datasets indicated that sequencing was incomplete.

Ends trimmed: V by 4 bases, J by 11 bases; bases unmatched to a gene: 16. From the cysteine up to the phenylalanine, the CDR3 has a length of 16 residues. The only DNA kept is the CDR3, 48 bases in frame from the first base. CDR1 and CDR2, per the germline V gene (reference sequence), are SEHNR and FQNEAQ. Using the deep immunoSEQ assay, multiplex PCR amplified TCR CDR3 regions from genomic DNA. Extracted genomic DNA from each cell subset was distributed evenly across all wells of several immunoSEQ 96-well plates, and each plate was treated as a replicate. For sorted subsets, 200 to 250 ng of genomic DNA, equivalent to around 30,000 T cell genomes, went into each replicate PCR. The purified libraries were quantified using a Qubit 3.0 fluorometer, sized with a Bioanalyzer 2100, and then quantified again using the KAPA Library Quantification kit. Every immunoSEQ 96-well plate was sequenced on a dedicated single-read 150-cycle Illumina NextSeq 550 flow cell. As for the original processing: The immunoSEQ output contained only junctional sequences without quality scores, so filtering could not match that applied to full-length reads. To assign V/J genes and CDR3, sequences were annotated against IMGT germline references using PyIR, a Python wrapper for IgBLAST v1.9. Reads were removed for weak V/J assignments (E-value above 1e-6), missing CDR3, stop codons, out-of-frame junctions, or ambiguous translated residues. V3J clonotypes were defined by identical inferred V gene, J gene, and CDR3 amino acid sequence. Percentage overlap between repertoires was calculated by dividing the number of shared unique clonotypes by the size of the smaller repertoire. RTK rarefaction, the Chao1 estimator, and Recon v2.1 estimates of unobserved clonotypes were used to assess repertoire richness. Generation probabilities were computed with OLGA for all TCRbeta clonotypes obtained by the gDNA method from a few donors. Not all clones reach the TCRdb copy of this immuneACCESS table, which keeps in-frame sequences only. Checked studies attribute under half of the gap to unresolved V genes and leave the rest unexplained. V and J calls and clone size are as listed in that table; D and trimming were resolved from the DNA. For this sample there are 950,000 to 1,300,000 clones; roughly 80% appear just once. The ten largest account for less than 1.5% of the sample.

Turning to this clone: Its antigen has not been determined. Base qualities are not recorded, but no much larger clone differs from it by a single base.

The sample was memory CD4+ T cells sorted from blood. This specimen's cell subset or site label, interpreted: CD45RA-negative fraction. The clonotype originates from a man between 18 and 29 years old in good health. The chain is assembled from TRBV7-9 and TRBJ1-5; a stretch of 8 junction bases matches TRBD1. The CDR3 protein sequence reads: CASSSQGTGGDRTQHF. The nucleotide sequence reads TGTGCCAGCAGCTCCCAGGGGACAGGTGGGGATAGGACCCAGCATTTT.